This TCR beta chain was sequenced for a study of blood T cell repertoires in COVID-19. Study context: COVID-19 samples from acute and convalescent phases originated in the United States, Italy and Spain. T cells, B-cell-depleted T cells, or PBMCs supplied cDNA or gDNA.

CDR1 is LNHDA and CDR2 is SQIVND in the germline V gene (reference sequence). The CDR3 consists of 13 residues. The ends lost 7 bases at V and 3 bases at J; junction bases unmatched: 4. While infection was still active, Seattle patients were enrolled and then followed longitudinally. As handled by the study authors: It was from reference gene primer amplification that nucleated cell counts were estimated. The data were produced by immunoSEQ multiplex PCR, yet TCRdb's version contains in-frame clones alone and is incomplete. From that table come the V and J calls and clone size; the DNA was used to work out D and trimming. The sample has about 260,000 clones; around 84% are singletons.

The TCR comes from a woman in her sixties or seventies with COVID-19, enrolled during active disease. Sequenced input: peripheral blood. V gene TRBV19 combines with J gene TRBJ2-3; 7 bases agree with TRBD2. The CDR3, as DNA: TGTGCCAGTAAGCGGGACGGGACAGATACGCAGTATTTT. Residues: CASKRDGTDTQYF.